This T cell receptor (beta chain) comes out of a study of blood T cells in healthy people across ages. Study background: About one barcoded beta molecule per two T cells was captured by template switching.

General observations from the study: PBMCs left unsorted prevented a conclusive naive versus antigen-experienced comparison. As naive T cell percentage varied, TCR beta diversity correlated strongly with it.

This clonotype occurred many times. The antigen is not known. Trimming cost V 5 bases and J 4 bases; bases outside gene matches: 3. The CDR3 runs 13 residues. Combining a sample-barcoded 5' primer with a J-beta primer mix, a second PCR ran for about 7 to 11 cycles. Each cDNA was tagged by a template-switch adaptor containing 12 random nucleotides. MiXCR was run by TCRdb on the 5' RACE reads, yielding one entry per CDR3 protein. The sample consists of 700,000 to 850,000 distinct CDR3 sequences, approximately 55% of them appearing once. The origin of this receptor is an elderly man in good health. The V call is TRBV12-3 or TRBV12-4, the J call TRBJ1-2, with TRBD1 matching 8 bases. Sequencing was carried out using blood. CDR3 region: CASSLDRGYGYTF. The CDR3 DNA reads as TGTGCCAGCAGTCTCGACAGGGGCTATGGCTACACCTTC.